Below are 27 T cell receptor beta chains sequenced from a single sample in a study of CD8+ T cells in alopecia areata. Treatment defined: oral pan-JAK inhibitor, 5-10 mg twice daily. TCR sequencing used cDNA made by reverse transcription of extracted RNA. Produced via immunoSEQ multiplex PCR; TCRdb's table is partial and in-frame only. The profile shows a few hundred thousand clones, about 62% of them singletons. This sample comprised CD4+ T cells sorted from blood, obtained at approximately week 51, from a patient treated with tofacitinib. Receptor source: a human donor with alopecia areata.

V and J are TRBV5-4 and TRBJ1-1; D remains ambiguous. The length of the CDR3 is 13 residues. CDR1 and CDR2 from the germline V gene are SGHNT and YYREEE (reference sequence). Trimming pared 4 bases from V and 4 bases from J, leaving 11 bases between. This CDR3 is CASSADRSTEAFF. The CDR3 DNA sequence: TGTGCCAGCAGCGCCGATCGGAGCACTGAAGCTTTCTTT.

This chain connects TRBV2 to TRBJ2-5, with D possibly TRBD1 on 5 matching bases. The V end was cut by 3 bases, the J end by 1 base, with 15 bases between. CDR1 SNHLY and CDR2 FYNNEI come from the germline V gene. The CDR3 consists of 16 residues. CDR3 in DNA: TGTGCCAGCAGTGAGCGCCTCAGGGTTATCCAAGAGACCCAGTACTTC. Amino acid sequence: CASSERLRVIQETQYF.

The chain employs TRBV30 and TRBJ1-2, with 9 bases aligning to TRBD1. J lost 4 bases, V lost 3 bases, and 3 bases had no gene match. Germline V lookup: CDR1 GTSNPN, CDR2 SVGIG (reference sequence). The CDR3 extends over 13 amino acids. In nucleotides, the CDR3 is TGTGCCTGGAGGGGACAGGGAGGCTATGGCTACACCTTC. Amino acid sequence: CAWRGQGGYGYTF.

The chain has TRBV29-1 and TRBJ1-3; 7 nucleotides agree with TRBD1. The CDR3 consists of 12 residues. Trimming removed 3 bases from V and 9 bases from J; junction bases left unmatched: 5. CDR1 and CDR2 from the germline V gene are SQVTM and ANQGSEA. CDR3 sequence: CSVDTGVGTIYF. The DNA for the CDR3 is TGCAGCGTTGACACAGGGGTCGGCACCATATATTTT.

The CDR3 loop is CSEGLQGQETQYF. DNA of the CDR3: TGCAGCGAGGGCCTCCAGGGCCAAGAGACCCAGTACTTC. The V and J genes are TRBV29-1 and TRBJ2-5, with D perhaps TRBD1 (5 bases). This CDR3 contains 13 residues. Germline CDR1 and CDR2: SQVTM and ANQGSEA. Deletions cut 7 bases from V and 1 base from J, with 13 bases between.

This chain joins TRBV30 and TRBJ2-5; 7 bases line up with TRBD1. Germline CDR1 reads GTSNPN; CDR2 reads SVGIG (reference sequence). Trimming at V came to 5 bases and at J to 13 bases, leaving 13 bases not matched to a gene. The CDR3 is made up of 12 amino acids. The CDR3: CAWASLRGQRYF. The CDR3 DNA sequence: TGTGCCTGGGCATCCCTTAGGGGGCAGAGGTACTTC.

The chain recombines TRBV9 with TRBJ2-3; 10 positions agree with TRBD1. CDR3 size: 17 residues. Trimming took 1 base from V and 3 from J; bases not matched to a gene: 8. In germline, CDR1 is SGDLS, CDR2 YYNGEE. CDR3 in DNA: TGTGCCAGCAGCGTAAGTCTAGTGGGACAGGGGACAGATACGCAGTATTTT. Translation: CASSVSLVGQGTDTQYF.

The chain couples TRBV5-1 to TRBJ1-1; perhaps TRBD1 as D (5 bases). This CDR3 comprises 13 residues. Germline assignment: CDR1 SGHRS and CDR2 YFSETQ. V was clipped by 3 bases and J by 0 bases, with 6 bases between them. CDR3 residues: CASSSQVNTEAFF. The CDR3 bases are TGCGCCAGCAGCTCACAGGTGAACACTGAAGCTTTCTTT.

V gene TRBV7-3 combines with J gene TRBJ2-5; D unresolved. The CDR3 totals 13 residues. Trimming stripped 0 bases from V and 3 bases from J, with 5 bases between. The germline gives CDR1 SGHTA, CDR2 FQGTGA. The CDR3, as DNA: TGTGCCAGCAGCTTAACACGGGAAGAGACCCAGTACTTC. As protein: CASSLTREETQYF.

V gene TRBV6-6 combines with J gene TRBJ2-5; TRBD1 aligns across 8 bases. CDR3 length: 14 amino acids. With 2 bases clipped from V and 4 bases from J, the junction kept 3 bases outside the gene matches. The germline CDR1 and CDR2 sequences are MNHNY and SVGAGI (reference sequence). This chain's CDR3 is CASSYGQGAETQYF. The CDR3 DNA reads as TGTGCCAGCAGTTACGGGCAGGGGGCAGAGACCCAGTACTTC.

The chain joins TRBV29-1 to TRBJ2-4; TRBD2 is a possible D gene (5 bases). The germline gives CDR1 SQVTM, CDR2 ANQGSEA. The CDR3 length is 13 residues. Trimming left V 7 bases short and J 5 bases short, with 15 bases between. The CDR3 here is CSGIDYVQNIQYF. The CDR3 DNA reads TGCAGCGGCATAGACTACGTCCAAAACATTCAGTACTTC.

CDR3 coding DNA: TGTGCCACCGGACGGGAAGGGGGCACTGAAGCTTTCTTT. Its protein product is CATGREGGTEAFF. The chain is built from TRBV10-3 and TRBJ1-1; TRBD1 is a possible D gene (6 bases). With 10 bases removed from V and 4 bases from J, the gap between germline ends came to 16 bases. This CDR3 is 13 amino acids long. Germline lookup yields CDR1 ENHRY and CDR2 SYGVKD.

This chain uses TRBV5-1 with TRBJ2-2; D is possibly TRBD2 (6 bases). V gave up 0 bases and J gave up 7 bases, with 13 bases separating them. Germline V lookup: CDR1 SGHRS, CDR2 YFSETQ. The CDR3 consists of 15 residues. CDR3 residues: CASSLGTTYVGELFF. CDR3 DNA: TGCGCCAGCAGCTTGGGGACTACCTATGTCGGGGAGCTGTTTTTT.

V and J are TRBV30 and TRBJ2-3; 7 nucleotides line up with TRBD1. This CDR3 spans 15 amino acids. Trimming removed 0 bases from V and 2 bases from J; junction bases left unmatched: 5. The germline CDR1 and CDR2 sequences are GTSNPN and SVGIG (reference sequence). The CDR3 region is CAWSVGTGDTDTQYF. CDR3 DNA: TGTGCCTGGAGTGTGGGTACAGGGGACACAGATACGCAGTATTTT. The full variable domain, with the rest looked up from reference TRBV30 and TRBJ2-3, is SQTIHQWPATLVQPVGSPLSLECTVEGTSNPNLYWYRQAAGRGLQLLFYSVGIGQISSEVPQNLSASRPQDRQFILSSKKLLLSDSGFYLCAWSVGTGDTDTQYFGPGTRLTVL.

The CDR3 DNA sequence: TGTGCCTGGAGTTTTGGGATCGGCTACACCTTC. This translates into CAWSFGIGYTF. The chain recombines TRBV30 with TRBJ1-2, with no clear D. Germline V gene sequence: CDR1 GTSNPN, CDR2 SVGIG (reference sequence). The CDR3 extends over 11 amino acids. V gave up 2 bases and J gave up 8 bases, with 9 bases separating them. The complete variable domain, with remaining parts taken from reference TRBV30 and TRBJ1-2, reads SQTIHQWPATLVQPVGSPLSLECTVEGTSNPNLYWYRQAAGRGLQLLFYSVGIGQISSEVPQNLSASRPQDRQFILSSKKLLLSDSGFYLCAWSFGIGYTFGSGTRLTVV.

The rearrangement uses TRBV7-2 and TRBJ1-2; 7 positions agree with TRBD1. The CDR3 consists of 12 residues. CDR1 SGHTA and CDR2 FQGNSA come from the germline V gene. V lost 5 bases and J lost 9; bases outside the gene matches: 6. The CDR3 DNA sequence: TGTGCCAGCAGCCCGATGGGACAGAGCTACACCTTC. Its protein is CASSPMGQSYTF.

This chain links TRBV4-2 with TRBJ1-6; D not certain. The germline V gene has CDR1 LGHNA and CDR2 YNFKEQ. With 1 base removed from V and 10 bases from J, the gap between germline ends came to 8 bases. The CDR3 length is 13 residues. CDR3 DNA sequence: TGTGCCAGCAGCCAAGGCCCTGGGTCACCCCTCCACTTT. Its translation: CASSQGPGSPLHF.

The chain joins TRBV10-3 to TRBJ2-7; TRBD1 aligns across 7 bases. The junction had 6 bases not matched to a gene; V was cut back by 5 bases and J by 2 bases. This CDR3 region has 14 residues. The germline V gene has CDR1 ENHRY and CDR2 SYGVKD. CDR3 loop: CAISRQGSTYEQYF. CDR3 in DNA: TGTGCCATCAGTAGACAGGGAAGTACCTACGAGCAGTACTTC.

Only a few counts were recorded for this clone. The gene calls are TRBV10-3 and TRBJ2-6, with D perhaps TRBD1 (6 bases). Looked up from germline, CDR1 is ENHRY and CDR2 is SYGVKD. The ends were cut back, 6 bases at V and 0 bases at J, with 12 bases in the middle. The CDR3 length is 16 residues. CDR3 in amino acids: CAISRGRSSGANVLTF. CDR3 in DNA: TGTGCCATCAGCAGGGGTCGGAGCTCTGGGGCCAACGTCCTGACTTTC.

The V call is TRBV30, the J call TRBJ1-1; possible D gene TRBD1, 6 bases. The germline CDR1 and CDR2 sequences are GTSNPN and SVGIG (reference sequence). The V end lost 3 bases, the J end lost 2 bases, and 13 bases lay between the germline ends. The CDR3 spans 14 residues. The CDR3 protein is CAWRLGTPNTEAFF. DNA of the CDR3: TGTGCCTGGAGGTTAGGGACACCTAACACTGAAGCTTTCTTT.

This clone was counted between two and nine times. Distinct nucleotide sequences in the sample also encode this CDR3. The chain employs TRBV18 and TRBJ2-5; D not certain. Trimming pared 1 base from V and 5 bases from J, leaving 5 bases between. The CDR3 length is 12 residues. Germline values: CDR1 KGHSH, CDR2 LQKENI. This chain's CDR3 is CASSPLGETQYF. CDR3 bases: TGTGCCAGCTCACCACTTGGCGAGACCCAGTACTTC.

The chain joins TRBV9 to TRBJ2-5, with 11 positions matching TRBD2. Trimming took 2 bases from V and 1 from J; bases not matched to a gene: 7. Per germline, CDR1 SGDLS and CDR2 YYNGEE. The CDR3 runs to 17 residues. The CDR3 bases are TGTGCCAGCAGCGTTGGAGGACTAGCGGGCCGCCAAGAGACCCAGTACTTC. The encoded protein is CASSVGGLAGRQETQYF.

The chain uses TRBV15 and TRBJ2-7; D is possibly TRBD2 (6 bases). Germline V gene sequence: CDR1 LNHNV, CDR2 YYDKDF (reference sequence). The CDR3 extends over 14 amino acids. Trimming removed 6 bases at V and 1 base at J, with 13 bases between. CDR3 bases: TGTGCCACCAGTAAGATGGGGGGATCCTACGAGCAGTACTTC. Protein sequence: CATSKMGGSYEQYF.

The chain carries TRBV29-1 and TRBJ1-6; D unclear. In germline, CDR1 is SQVTM, CDR2 ANQGSEA. V was pared by 5 bases and J by 5 bases, with 10 bases between. The CDR3 has 13 residues. The CDR3 reads CSVRQSDNSPLHF. In DNA form, the CDR3 reads TGCAGCGTTCGGCAATCCGATAATTCACCCCTCCACTTT.

The chain is built from TRBV6-1 and TRBJ1-6, with TRBD1 identical over 9 bases. The germline V gene has CDR1 MNHNS and CDR2 SASEGT. The trim removed 6 bases at V and 14 bases at J, leaving 2 bases unmatched. This CDR3 spans 11 amino acids. DNA of the CDR3: TGTGCCAGCAGGCGGGACAGGGCCCTCCACTTT. Translation: CASRRDRALHF.

V and J are TRBV30 and TRBJ2-2; D remains unclear. CDR1 is GTSNPN and CDR2 is SVGIG in the germline V gene (reference sequence). Deletions cut 2 bases from V and 5 bases from J, with 9 bases between. This CDR3 is 13 amino acids long. As DNA, the CDR3 is TGTGCCTGGAGTCCTTTGCTGACCGGGGAGCTGTTTTTT. Translation gives CAWSPLLTGELFF.

This clone was detected a few times. The chain couples TRBV4-2 to TRBJ2-2; unclear D gene. The germline V gene has CDR1 LGHNA and CDR2 YNFKEQ. The CDR3 consists of 12 residues. With 3 bases removed from V and 4 bases from J, the gap between germline ends came to 3 bases. CDR3 sequence reads: CASSQGTGELFF. CDR3 in DNA: TGTGCCAGCAGCCAGGGCACCGGGGAGCTGTTTTTT.